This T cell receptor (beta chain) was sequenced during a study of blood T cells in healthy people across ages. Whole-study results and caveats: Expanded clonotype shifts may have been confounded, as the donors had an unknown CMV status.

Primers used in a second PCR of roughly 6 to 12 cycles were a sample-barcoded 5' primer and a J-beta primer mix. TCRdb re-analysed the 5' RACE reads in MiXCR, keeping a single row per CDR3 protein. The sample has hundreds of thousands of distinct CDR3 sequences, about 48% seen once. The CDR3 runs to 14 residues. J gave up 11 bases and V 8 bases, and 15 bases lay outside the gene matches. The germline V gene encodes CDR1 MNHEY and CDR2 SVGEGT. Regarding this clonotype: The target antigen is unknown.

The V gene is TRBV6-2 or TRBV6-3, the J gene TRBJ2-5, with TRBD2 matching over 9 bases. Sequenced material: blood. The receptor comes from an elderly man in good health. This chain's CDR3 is CASLSGRNVNEQYF. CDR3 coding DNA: TGTGCCAGCCTGAGCGGGAGGAACGTCAATGAGCAGTACTTC.